The sequence of this TCR beta chain was determined in a study of blood T cell repertoires in COVID-19. Overall study context: Whether acute or convalescent, the COVID-19 samples came from the United States, Italy and Spain. T cells, B-cell-depleted T cells, or PBMCs supplied cDNA or gDNA.

In the source study's methods: Reference gene primer amplification yielded estimated nucleated cell counts. The method was immunoSEQ multiplex PCR; TCRdb's version includes in-frame clones alone and lacks a portion of them. Clonal size and the V and J genes are those of that table, whereas D and trimming came from the DNA. The sample yields 150,000 to 190,000 clones, approximately 80% seen once. There are 18 residues in the CDR3. Looked up from germline, CDR1 is SGDLS and CDR2 is YYNGEE. The V end lost 1 base, the J end lost 0 bases, and 17 bases lay between the germline ends. The rearrangement joins TRBV9 to TRBJ1-3; D not resolved. The sequence was collected from a woman aged 80 or over with acute or convalescent COVID-19. The sample was peripheral blood. The CDR3 DNA sequence: TGTGCCAGCAGCGTAACCCTAGACGGATCGACCTCTGGAAACACCATATATTTT. It specifies CASSVTLDGSTSGNTIYF.